A selection of T cell receptor beta chains follows, all from one sample in a study of blood T cell repertoires in COVID-19. This table comes from immunoSEQ multiplex PCR, and its TCRdb copy is limited to in-frame clones, with some not included. The repertoire holds over 12,000 clones, with around 94% as singletons. Material: peripheral blood. The receptors stem from a human donor with active COVID-19. The donor label of this sample is uncertain. The CDR3 runs from the conserved cysteine through the conserved F or W. Each record gives: D gene, V gene, J gene, clone size, CDR3 protein, CDR3 DNA. The D gene is left open where the match is weak. A row's size may be missing; if present it is once, few, many or a size class.

d_gene: TRBD2; v_gene: TRBV11-2; j_gene: TRBJ2-7; abundance: NA; CDR3aa: CASSWGGDYEQYF; CDR3nt: TGTGCCAGCAGCTGGGGGGGGGACTACGAGCAGTACTTC
d_gene: NA; v_gene: TRBV6-4; j_gene: TRBJ2-7; abundance: NA; CDR3aa: CAILEGTYEQYF; CDR3nt: TGTGCCATCCTAGAGGGCACCTACGAGCAGTACTTC
d_gene: NA; v_gene: TRBV28; j_gene: TRBJ1-3; abundance: NA; CDR3aa: CASTLGRGLGNTIYF; CDR3nt: TGTGCCAGCACCTTGGGCAGGGGATTAGGAAACACCATATATTTT
d_gene: TRBD1; v_gene: TRBV11-2; j_gene: TRBJ1-4; abundance: NA; CDR3aa: CASSLGAPTGRAGEKLFF; CDR3nt: TGTGCCAGCAGCTTAGGGGCCCCGACAGGGCGAGCAGGCGAAAAACTGTTTTTT
d_gene: TRBD2; v_gene: TRBV7-2; j_gene: TRBJ2-5; abundance: NA; CDR3aa: CASSLATGGVETQYF; CDR3nt: TGTGCCAGCAGCTTAGCGACGGGGGGGGTAGAGACCCAGTACTTC
d_gene: TRBD2; v_gene: TRBV28; j_gene: TRBJ2-7; abundance: NA; CDR3aa: CASIGPTGTSGPTYEQYF; CDR3nt: TGTGCCAGCATAGGACCCACGGGCACTAGCGGGCCCACCTACGAGCAGTACTTC
d_gene: NA; v_gene: TRBV4-1; j_gene: TRBJ1-5; abundance: NA; CDR3aa: CASSPPGSQPQHF; CDR3nt: TGCGCCAGCAGCCCTCCAGGAAGCCAGCCCCAGCATTTT
d_gene: NA; v_gene: TRBV20-1; j_gene: TRBJ1-6; abundance: NA; CDR3aa: CSAGLGQSSNF; CDR3nt: TGCAGTGCTGGCTTAGGACAGAGCTCTAACTTT
d_gene: TRBD1; v_gene: TRBV3-1/TRBV3-2; j_gene: TRBJ1-4; abundance: NA; CDR3aa: CASSQPTGVEEKLFF; CDR3nt: TGTGCCAGCAGCCAACCGACAGGGGTGGAGGAAAAACTGTTTTTT
d_gene: TRBD2; v_gene: TRBV3-1/TRBV3-2; j_gene: TRBJ2-1; abundance: NA; CDR3aa: CASSSNRGGFDEQFF; CDR3nt: TGTGCCAGCAGCTCCAACCGGGGGGGCTTCGATGAGCAGTTCTTC
d_gene: TRBD1; v_gene: TRBV11-2; j_gene: TRBJ1-6; abundance: few; CDR3aa: CASSPEGQGSPLHF; CDR3nt: TGTGCCAGCAGCCCAGAGGGACAGGGCTCACCCCTCCACTTT
d_gene: NA; v_gene: TRBV7-9; j_gene: TRBJ1-3; abundance: NA; CDR3aa: CASSSPGRGGTGNTIYF; CDR3nt: TGTGCCAGCAGCTCCCCCGGTCGAGGGGGAACTGGAAACACCATATATTTT
d_gene: NA; v_gene: TRBV5-8; j_gene: TRBJ1-6; abundance: NA; CDR3aa: CASSLRQGGSPLHF; CDR3nt: TGTGCCAGCAGCTTAAGGCAGGGCGGCTCACCCCTCCACTTT
d_gene: TRBD1; v_gene: TRBV28; j_gene: TRBJ1-1; abundance: once; CDR3aa: CASSSSNDRGEAFF; CDR3nt: TGTGCCAGCAGTTCCTCGAACGACAGGGGTGAAGCTTTCTTT
d_gene: TRBD2; v_gene: TRBV10-1; j_gene: TRBJ2-5; abundance: NA; CDR3aa: CASSEWASGEQETQYF; CDR3nt: TGCGCCAGCAGTGAGTGGGCTAGCGGGGAACAAGAGACCCAGTACTTC
d_gene: TRBD1; v_gene: TRBV4-3; j_gene: TRBJ2-2; abundance: NA; CDR3aa: CASSRVGTGGTGELFF; CDR3nt: TGCGCCAGCAGCCGGGTAGGGACAGGGGGCACCGGGGAGCTGTTTTTT
d_gene: NA; v_gene: TRBV30; j_gene: TRBJ1-3; abundance: NA; CDR3aa: CAWRPQGTYSGNTIYF; CDR3nt: TGTGCCTGGAGACCACAGGGTACCTACTCTGGAAACACCATATATTTT
d_gene: NA; v_gene: TRBV30; j_gene: TRBJ2-3; abundance: NA; CDR3aa: CAWSVESDTQYF; CDR3nt: TGTGCCTGGAGTGTAGAGTCAGATACGCAGTATTTT
d_gene: TRBD1; v_gene: TRBV28; j_gene: TRBJ1-1; abundance: NA; CDR3aa: CASKGTGFTEAFF; CDR3nt: TGTGCCAGCAAAGGGACAGGGTTCACTGAAGCTTTCTTT
d_gene: TRBD1; v_gene: TRBV5-6; j_gene: TRBJ1-2; abundance: NA; CDR3aa: CASSLIQDRGPEGYTF; CDR3nt: TGTGCCAGCAGCTTGATCCAGGACAGGGGGCCGGAAGGCTACACCTTC
d_gene: NA; v_gene: TRBV4-3; j_gene: TRBJ1-6; abundance: NA; CDR3aa: CASSPSQAYNSPLHF; CDR3nt: TGCGCCAGCAGCCCCTCCCAGGCCTATAATTCACCCCTCCACTTT
d_gene: NA; v_gene: TRBV4-3; j_gene: TRBJ2-7; abundance: NA; CDR3aa: CASSQDLTGYEQYF; CDR3nt: TGCGCCAGCAGCCAAGATTTAACCGGCTACGAGCAGTACTTC
d_gene: NA; v_gene: TRBV20-1; j_gene: TRBJ2-7; abundance: NA; CDR3aa: CSASGQNHYEQYF; CDR3nt: TGCAGTGCTAGTGGTCAGAACCACTACGAGCAGTACTTC
d_gene: TRBD1; v_gene: TRBV24-1; j_gene: TRBJ2-7; abundance: NA; CDR3aa: CATQTGQGSYEQYF; CDR3nt: TGTGCCACTCAGACGGGACAGGGGTCCTACGAGCAGTACTTC
d_gene: NA; v_gene: TRBV7-8; j_gene: TRBJ2-7; abundance: NA; CDR3aa: CASSTTRVGYEQYF; CDR3nt: TGTGCCAGCAGCACAACTAGAGTCGGCTACGAGCAGTACTTC
d_gene: TRBD1; v_gene: TRBV5-1; j_gene: TRBJ1-4; abundance: NA; CDR3aa: CASAPRGDRDEKLFF; CDR3nt: TGCGCCAGCGCTCCCCGTGGGGACAGGGATGAAAAACTGTTTTTT
d_gene: NA; v_gene: TRBV7-8; j_gene: TRBJ2-1; abundance: once; CDR3aa: CASSSTRVLYNEQFF; CDR3nt: TGTGCCAGCAGCTCAACTAGAGTGCTCTACAATGAGCAGTTCTTC
d_gene: NA; v_gene: TRBV15; j_gene: TRBJ1-4; abundance: NA; CDR3aa: CATSRSTGNNEKLFF; CDR3nt: TGTGCCACCAGCAGAAGTACAGGAAATAATGAAAAACTGTTTTTT
d_gene: TRBD2; v_gene: TRBV29-1; j_gene: TRBJ2-3; abundance: NA; CDR3aa: CSVEVGLAGDTQYF; CDR3nt: TGCAGCGTTGAGGTGGGGCTAGCGGGTGATACGCAGTATTTT
d_gene: NA; v_gene: TRBV19; j_gene: TRBJ1-2; abundance: once; CDR3aa: CASSIEFGQPPPYGYTF; CDR3nt: TGTGCCAGTAGTATAGAATTCGGACAACCACCCCCTTATGGCTACACCTTC
d_gene: TRBD2; v_gene: TRBV9; j_gene: TRBJ2-7; abundance: NA; CDR3aa: CASSGAGGALGEQYF; CDR3nt: TGTGCCAGCAGCGGAGCGGGGGGCGCCTTGGGCGAGCAGTACTTC
d_gene: TRBD2; v_gene: TRBV6-1; j_gene: TRBJ2-3; abundance: NA; CDR3aa: CASSDPPSGGLDTQYF; CDR3nt: TGTGCCAGCAGTGACCCCCCTAGCGGGGGGCTGGATACGCAGTATTTT
d_gene: NA; v_gene: TRBV21-1; j_gene: TRBJ2-1; abundance: once; CDR3aa: CASSSAGQGFYNEQFF; CDR3nt: TGTGCCAGCAGCTCCGCGGGACAGGGATTCTACAATGAGCAGTTCTTC
d_gene: TRBD1; v_gene: TRBV14; j_gene: TRBJ2-7; abundance: NA; CDR3aa: CASSRGGPSYEQYF; CDR3nt: TGTGCCAGCAGCCGAGGGGGCCCCTCCTACGAGCAGTACTTC
d_gene: TRBD2; v_gene: TRBV9; j_gene: TRBJ2-1; abundance: once; CDR3aa: CASSVVPGLAGETYNEQFF; CDR3nt: TGTGCCAGCAGCGTAGTTCCGGGACTAGCGGGGGAGACCTACAATGAGCAGTTCTTC
d_gene: TRBD1; v_gene: TRBV19; j_gene: TRBJ2-1; abundance: NA; CDR3aa: CASSKRQGSYNEQFF; CDR3nt: TGTGCCAGTAGTAAGAGACAGGGTTCCTACAATGAGCAGTTCTTC
d_gene: TRBD1; v_gene: TRBV19; j_gene: TRBJ2-7; abundance: NA; CDR3aa: CASSTPGTGSYEQYF; CDR3nt: TGTGCCAGTAGTACCCCCGGGACAGGATCCTACGAGCAGTACTTC
d_gene: NA; v_gene: TRBV21-1; j_gene: TRBJ2-3; abundance: NA; CDR3aa: CASIKEILARSTDTQYF; CDR3nt: TGTGCCAGCATAAAAGAGATACTAGCACGTAGCACAGATACGCAGTATTTT
d_gene: TRBD2; v_gene: TRBV29-1; j_gene: TRBJ2-1; abundance: NA; CDR3aa: CSVGGTSGTSSYNEQFF; CDR3nt: TGCAGCGTTGGCGGGACTAGCGGGACTTCTTCCTACAATGAGCAGTTCTTC
d_gene: TRBD1; v_gene: TRBV6-4; j_gene: TRBJ1-1; abundance: NA; CDR3aa: CASTLTPGQGRAEAFF; CDR3nt: TGTGCCAGCACCCTGACCCCGGGACAGGGAAGAGCTGAAGCTTTCTTT
d_gene: TRBD2; v_gene: TRBV18; j_gene: TRBJ2-3; abundance: NA; CDR3aa: CASSPRTSGSADTQYF; CDR3nt: TGTGCCAGCTCACCCAGGACTAGCGGGAGTGCAGATACGCAGTATTTT